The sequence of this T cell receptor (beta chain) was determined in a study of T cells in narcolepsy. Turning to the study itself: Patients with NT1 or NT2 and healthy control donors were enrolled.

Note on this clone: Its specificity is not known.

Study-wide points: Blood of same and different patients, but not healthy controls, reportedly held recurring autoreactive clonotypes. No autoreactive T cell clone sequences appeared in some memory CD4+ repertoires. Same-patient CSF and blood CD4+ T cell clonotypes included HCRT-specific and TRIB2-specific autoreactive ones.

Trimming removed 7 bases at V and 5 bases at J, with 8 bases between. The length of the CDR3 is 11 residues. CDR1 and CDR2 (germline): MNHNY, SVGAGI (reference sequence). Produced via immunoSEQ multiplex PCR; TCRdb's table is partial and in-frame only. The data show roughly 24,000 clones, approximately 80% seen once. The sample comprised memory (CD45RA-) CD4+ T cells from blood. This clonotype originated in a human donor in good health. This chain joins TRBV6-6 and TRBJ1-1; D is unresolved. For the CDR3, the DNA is TGTGCCAGCACAGAAACAACTGAAGCTTTCTTT. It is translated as CASTETTEAFF.